This TCR beta chain originates from a study of T cell responses to AZD1222 COVID-19 vaccine. The CDR3 covers 15 residues. CDR1 and CDR2 from the germline V gene are MNHEY and SMNVEV (reference sequence). With 1 base clipped from V and 2 bases from J, the junction kept 5 bases outside the gene matches. TCRdb's copy holds only in-frame clones and misses some; the assay was immunoSEQ multiplex PCR. The data show approximately 110,000 clones, approximately 90% seen once. Sample: peripheral blood, taken on day 0 of AZD1222 vaccination. The chain uses TRBV27 and TRBJ2-7, with 7 bases that match TRBD1. The clonotype originates from an adult in good health. CDR3 bases: TGTGCCAGCAGTTTATACGGGACAGAGACCTACGAGCAGTACTTC. This gives the protein CASSLYGTETYEQYF.